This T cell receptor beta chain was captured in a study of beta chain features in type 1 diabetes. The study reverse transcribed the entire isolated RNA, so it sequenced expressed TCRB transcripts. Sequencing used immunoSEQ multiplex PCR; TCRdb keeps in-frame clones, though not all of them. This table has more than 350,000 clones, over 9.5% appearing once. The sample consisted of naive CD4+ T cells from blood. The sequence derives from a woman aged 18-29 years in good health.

In DNA form, the CDR3 reads TGTGCCAGCATCCAACAGGGTATCATCTATGGCTACACCTTC. Translating it yields CASIQQGIIYGYTF. The chain recombines TRBV7-2 with TRBJ1-2; D is possibly TRBD1 (6 bases). Trimming shortened V by 7 bases and J by 4 bases, and 16 bases separated the two germline ends. Germline-derived CDR1 and CDR2 are SGHTA and FQGNSA. CDR3 size: 14 residues.